Below, one TCR beta chain is given with its context. Its antigen is unidentified. These data come from a study of cytomegalovirus exposure and HLA in healthy donors. Whole-study results and caveats: Within an earlier analysis, most TCR beta V segments proved productive either about 90% or about 30% of the time. TCR association rates varied by HLA locus in a later analysis, with DRB1 highest and HLA-C lowest. Researchers had no immune exposure information except CMV serostatus available.

Germline CDR1 reads ENHRY; CDR2 reads SYGVKD. Trimming took 11 bases from V and 1 from J; bases not matched to a gene: 14. This CDR3 has 16 amino acids. A multiplex PCR was run with 60 Vbeta primers and 13 Jbeta primers. Clones were read by immunoSEQ multiplex PCR, and TCRdb kept only the in-frame ones, dropping some. Of more than 150,000 clones in the sample, 70% to 90% were seen once. The TCR sequence derives from a man between 18 and 35 years old in good health and CMV-seropositive. Sequencing was carried out using PBMCs. The chain combines TRBV10-3 with TRBJ2-7, with 10 nucleotides matching TRBD1. For the CDR3, the DNA is TGTGCCTCTCAGGGACAGGGGATTGTGGAGTCCTACGAGCAGTACTTC. It encodes CASQGQGIVESYEQYF.